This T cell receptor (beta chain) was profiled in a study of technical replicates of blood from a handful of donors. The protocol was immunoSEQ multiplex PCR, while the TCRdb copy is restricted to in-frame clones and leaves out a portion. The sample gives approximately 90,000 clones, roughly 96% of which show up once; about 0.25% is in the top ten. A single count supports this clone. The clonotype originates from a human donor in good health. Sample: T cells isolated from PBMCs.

The CDR3 region is CASSLQVNYGYTF. In nucleotides, the CDR3 is TGTGCCAGCAGTTTACAGGTTAACTATGGCTACACCTTC. V is TRBV28 and J is TRBJ1-2; D gene ambiguous. The length of the CDR3 is 13 residues. The ends were cut back, 2 bases at V and 1 base at J, with 5 bases in the middle. CDR1 and CDR2 (germline): MDHEN, SYDVKM.